The sequence of this T cell receptor beta chain was determined in a study of human T cells and chemical hapten exposure. Study background: Small discrepancies in pooled library volume mainly accounted for the varying TCR yields per sample.

Described time point: pre-sensitization, week 0. Treatment reported: therapeutic diphenylcyclopropenone sensitization with weekly scalp DPC. Blood sampling preceded each patch test application. A few counts support this clonotype. One entry per CDR3 protein, called by TCRdb with MiXCR from the RACE reads. The sample shows 30,000 to 40,000 distinct CDR3 sequences, less than 8.5% of them seen only once. The CDR3 is made up of 16 amino acids. The germline V and J ends were trimmed by 1 base and 1 base, with 14 bases remaining between them. Germline loops: CDR1 DFQATT, CDR2 SNEGSKA (reference sequence). This material consisted of whole blood, taken in connection with sensitization to the hapten diphenylcyclopropenone (DPC). The clonotype was recovered from a woman between 50 and 59 years old with alopecia areata. Some clones in this sample may be carry-over from other donors' samples. The chain recombines TRBV20-1 with TRBJ1-5, with a weak D call TRBD1 (5 bases). The CDR3 is CSARVAGAISNQPQHF. The CDR3 nucleotides are TGCAGTGCTAGAGTCGCCGGGGCCATAAGCAATCAGCCCCAGCATTTT.